The 21 T cell receptor beta chains reported below all come from one sample, sequenced in a study of T cell responses to AZD1222 COVID-19 vaccine. The data were produced by immunoSEQ multiplex PCR, yet TCRdb's version contains in-frame clones alone and is incomplete. This sample yields 150,000 to 200,000 clones, of which 92% are seen a single time; more than 1% belongs to the top ten. The sequencing here drew on peripheral blood, taken 28 days after the second AZD1222 dose. The receptors originated from an adult who received the AZD1222 COVID-19 vaccine.

The chain recombines TRBV7-8 with TRBJ2-7; 8 bases agree with TRBD2. V shed 5 bases and J 3 bases; nucleotides not matched to a gene: 6. The CDR3 runs to 14 residues. Germline loops: CDR1 SGHVS, CDR2 FQNEAQ. DNA of the CDR3: TGTGCCAGCAGCCGTCGGGAGGGCGTCTACGAGCAGTACTTC. It is translated as CASSRREGVYEQYF.

The rearrangement uses TRBV14 and TRBJ1-2; D perhaps matches TRBD1 (6 bases). This CDR3 comprises 14 residues. The germline V and J ends were trimmed by 4 bases and 6 bases, with 15 bases remaining between them. CDR1 is SGHDN, CDR2 FVKESK, per germline. The CDR3 nucleotides read TGTGCCAGCAGCCCCCTTTTGGGGGGCAATGGCTACACCTTC. Residues: CASSPLLGGNGYTF.

This chain connects TRBV2 to TRBJ2-7; D perhaps matches TRBD1 (6 bases). V was cut by 5 bases and J by 5 bases, with 16 bases left in between. This CDR3 comprises 14 residues. The V gene's germline CDR1 is SNHLY and CDR2 FYNNEI. CDR3 region: CASSKRDKLHEQYF. The CDR3 coding sequence is TGTGCCAGCAGTAAACGGGACAAACTACACGAGCAGTACTTC.

The rearrangement uses TRBV29-1 and TRBJ2-7, with D perhaps matching TRBD2 (6 bases). The CDR3 is 12 residues long. With 8 bases removed from V and 7 bases from J, the gap between germline ends came to 18 bases. Germline V lookup: CDR1 SQVTM, CDR2 ANQGSEA. CDR3 DNA: TGCAGCTTTAAAAGGGCACGGGGGGAGCAGTACTTC. Its protein product is CSFKRARGEQYF.

J is TRBJ2-1 and V is TRBV29-1, with TRBD1 identical over 9 bases. The CDR3 is made up of 12 amino acids. Germline V lookup: CDR1 SQVTM, CDR2 ANQGSEA. V dropped 7 bases and J dropped 8; count of bases not matched to a gene: 6. The CDR3: CSGGQGGDEQFF. DNA for the CDR3: TGCAGCGGGGGACAGGGTGGCGATGAGCAGTTCTTC.

V is TRBV6-5 and J is TRBJ2-7; 9 nucleotides line up with TRBD1. With V trimmed by 7 bases and J by 3 bases, 4 bases remained unmatched. The CDR3 runs 13 residues. Looked up from germline, CDR1 is MNHEY and CDR2 is SVGAGI. The DNA for the CDR3 is TGTGCCAGCACTCCGGGACAGGGCTACGAGCAGTACTTC. Translating gives CASTPGQGYEQYF.

The chain couples TRBV27 to TRBJ2-2, with no clear D. The CDR3 runs to 12 residues. V dropped 3 bases and J dropped 4 bases, with 3 bases sitting between them. Germline lookup yields CDR1 MNHEY and CDR2 SMNVEV (reference sequence). CDR3 loop: CASSFITGELFF. The CDR3 bases are TGTGCCAGCAGTTTTATCACCGGGGAGCTGTTTTTT.

The chain is built from TRBV5-8 and TRBJ2-7; D is possibly TRBD1 (5 bases). Trimming pared 0 bases from V and 4 bases from J, leaving 8 bases between. Germline V gives CDR1 SGHTS, CDR2 YDEGEE. The CDR3 runs to 13 residues. CDR3 loop: CASSLEGKYEQYF. Written as DNA, the CDR3 is TGTGCCAGCAGCTTGGAGGGGAAGTACGAGCAGTACTTC.

The genes are TRBV6-4 and TRBJ1-1, with unresolved D. Trimming took off 3 bases at V and 0 bases at J, with 5 bases between the two ends. The CDR3 consists of 13 residues. The germline gives CDR1 MRHNA, CDR2 SNTAGT. This CDR3 is CASSEYMNTEAFF. The DNA for the CDR3 is TGTGCCAGCAGTGAATATATGAACACTGAAGCTTTCTTT.

The chain joins TRBV5-4 to TRBJ1-2; D not resolved. Trimming pared 1 base from V and 8 bases from J, leaving 12 bases between. The CDR3 is 13 amino acids. CDR1 is SGHNT, CDR2 YYREEE, per germline (reference sequence). The CDR3 sequence is CASSLSYGMGYTF. DNA of the CDR3: TGTGCCAGCAGCTTGAGTTACGGGATGGGCTACACCTTC.

The V gene is TRBV15, the J gene TRBJ1-2; D unclear. CDR3 length: 15 residues. Germline values: CDR1 LNHNV, CDR2 YYDKDF (reference sequence). Trimming left V 1 base short and J 0 bases short, with 9 bases between. CDR3 DNA: TGTGCCACCAGCAGAGGAGGTGGATCTAACTATGGCTACACCTTC. This translates into CATSRGGGSNYGYTF.

The V and J genes are TRBV2 and TRBJ1-4, with 8 nucleotides matching TRBD1. The CDR3 has 14 amino acids. V was pared by 8 bases and J by 4 bases, with 6 bases of the junction left unmatched. Germline assignment: CDR1 SNHLY and CDR2 FYNNEI. The CDR3 sequence is CASGQGRGNEKLFF. As DNA, the CDR3 is TGTGCCAGCGGACAGGGCAGGGGTAATGAAAAACTGTTTTTT.

This chain joins TRBV2 and TRBJ1-1; 8 positions match TRBD1. The CDR3 is 15 residues long. The trim removed 6 bases at V and 4 bases at J, leaving 10 bases unmatched. Germline V gene sequence: CDR1 SNHLY, CDR2 FYNNEI. The chain's CDR3 is CASSGRTGRGTEAFF. The CDR3 DNA reads as TGTGCCAGCAGCGGAAGGACAGGGAGAGGCACTGAAGCTTTCTTT.

The chain uses TRBV3-1 (or the pseudogene TRBV3-2) and TRBJ2-7; D unresolved. Trimming shortened V by 3 bases and J by 5 bases, and 5 bases separated the two germline ends. CDR1 is LGHDT and CDR2 is YNNKEL in the germline V gene (reference sequence). The CDR3 has 11 amino acids. CDR3 sequence (DNA): TGTGCCAGCAGCCAGGAAAACGAGCAGTACTTC. This translates into CASSQENEQYF.

The chain employs TRBV6-1 and TRBJ2-2; TRBD1 agrees at 8 bases. V was pared by 3 bases and J by 4 bases, with 13 bases of the junction left unmatched. The CDR3 totals 18 residues. Germline loops: CDR1 MNHNS, CDR2 SASEGT. CDR3 nucleotides: TGTGCCAGCAGTGAGGAGCCAGGACAGGGTCAGGGCACCGGGGAGCTGTTTTTT. Protein: CASSEEPGQGQGTGELFF.

This sequence joins TRBV9 and TRBJ2-2, with no clear D. The germline V gene has CDR1 SGDLS and CDR2 YYNGEE. The CDR3 extends over 16 amino acids. V shed 0 bases and J shed 1 base, with 10 bases lying between them. The CDR3 region has the DNA TGTGCCAGCAGCGTAGCTTCCAGGCAGAACACCGGGGAGCTGTTTTTT. Translating it yields CASSVASRQNTGELFF.

The rearrangement joins TRBV15 to TRBJ1-3; maybe TRBD1 (5 bases). V shed 0 bases and J shed 0 bases, with 12 bases lying between them. CDR3 length: 17 amino acids. Germline-derived CDR1 and CDR2 are LNHNV and YYDKDF (reference sequence). The CDR3 loop is CATSRDRGGGSGNTIYF. DNA for the CDR3: TGTGCCACCAGCAGAGATCGGGGCGGGGGCTCTGGAAACACCATATATTTT.

This clone was observed once. The chain couples TRBV5-1 to TRBJ1-2, with TRBD1 identical over 10 bases. V gave up 4 bases and J gave up 7 bases; unmatched junction bases: 10. The CDR3 consists of 15 residues. The germline gives CDR1 SGHRS, CDR2 YFSETQ. The CDR3 DNA sequence: TGCGCCAGCAGCGCCGACAGGGGGCGAGATCGTGGCTACACCTTC. Amino acids: CASSADRGRDRGYTF.

The chain combines TRBV7-8 with TRBJ2-7; 8 bases line up with TRBD2. The germline gives CDR1 SGHVS, CDR2 FQNEAQ. The CDR3 sequence is 13 residues long. The V and J ends lost 5 bases and 2 bases, in that order; junction bases with no gene match: 2. Here the CDR3 DNA reads TGTGCCAGCAGCCCGGGGGGGGCCTACGAGCAGTACTTC. Its translation: CASSPGGAYEQYF.

The CDR3 sequence is CASSLDRGRPAFF. In nucleotides, the CDR3 is TGTGCCAGCAGCTTGGACAGGGGGCGTCCGGCTTTCTTT. The V call is TRBV5-4, the J call TRBJ1-1; 9 nucleotides align to TRBD1. Trimming cost V 0 bases and J 11 bases; bases outside gene matches: 5. Per germline, CDR1 SGHNT and CDR2 YYREEE (reference sequence). The CDR3 loop spans 13 amino acids.

The gene calls are TRBV11-2 and TRBJ1-6, with 8 bases that match TRBD1. The germline gives CDR1 SGHAT, CDR2 FQNNGV. The CDR3 spans 13 residues. J gave up 10 bases and V 5 bases, and 4 bases lay outside the gene matches. The CDR3 protein is CASSPDRGSPLHF. CDR3 bases: TGTGCCAGCAGCCCCGACAGGGGATCACCCCTCCACTTT.